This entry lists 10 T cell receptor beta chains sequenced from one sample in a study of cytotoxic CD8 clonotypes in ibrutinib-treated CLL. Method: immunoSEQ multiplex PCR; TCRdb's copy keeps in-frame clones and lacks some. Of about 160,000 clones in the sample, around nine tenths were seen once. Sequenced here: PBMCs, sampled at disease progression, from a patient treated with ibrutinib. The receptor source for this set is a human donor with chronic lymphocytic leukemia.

The CDR3 DNA reads TGTGCCAGCAGCTTGTCTCAAATCCCCCCCTTTTTGAGCAGATCCTACGAGCAGTACTTC. Residues: CASSLSQIPPFLSRSYEQYF. This chain links TRBV5-4 with TRBJ2-7; D unclear. Trimming left V 1 base short and J 1 base short, with 27 bases between. Germline assignment: CDR1 SGHNT and CDR2 YYREEE (reference sequence). CDR3 size: 20 residues.

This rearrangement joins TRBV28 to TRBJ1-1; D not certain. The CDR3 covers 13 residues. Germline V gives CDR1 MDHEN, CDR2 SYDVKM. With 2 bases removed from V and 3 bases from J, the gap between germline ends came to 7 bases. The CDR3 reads CASSLGFYTEAFF. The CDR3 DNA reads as TGTGCCAGCAGTTTAGGGTTCTACACTGAAGCTTTCTTT.

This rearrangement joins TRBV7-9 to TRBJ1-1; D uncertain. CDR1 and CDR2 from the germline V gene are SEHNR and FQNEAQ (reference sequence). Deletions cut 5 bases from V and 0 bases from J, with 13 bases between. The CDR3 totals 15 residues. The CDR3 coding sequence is TGTGCCAGCAGCCGATCTTTATCCATGAACACTGAAGCTTTCTTT. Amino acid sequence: CASSRSLSMNTEAFF.

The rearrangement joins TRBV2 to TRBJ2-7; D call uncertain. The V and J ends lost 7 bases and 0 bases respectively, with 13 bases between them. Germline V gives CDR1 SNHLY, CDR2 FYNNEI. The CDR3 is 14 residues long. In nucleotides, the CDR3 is TGTGCCAGCAATAGGGCCGGCAACTCCTACGAGCAGTACTTC. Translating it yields CASNRAGNSYEQYF.

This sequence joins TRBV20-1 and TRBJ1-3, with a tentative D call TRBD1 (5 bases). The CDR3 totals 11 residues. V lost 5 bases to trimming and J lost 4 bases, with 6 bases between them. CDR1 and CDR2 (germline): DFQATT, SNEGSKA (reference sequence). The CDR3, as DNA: TGCAGTGCTCGACAGGGAAACACCATATATTTT. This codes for CSARQGNTIYF.

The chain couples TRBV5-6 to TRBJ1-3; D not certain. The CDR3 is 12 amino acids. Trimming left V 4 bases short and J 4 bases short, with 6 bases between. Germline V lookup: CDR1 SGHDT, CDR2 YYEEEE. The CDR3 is CASSAIGNTIYF. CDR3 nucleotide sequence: TGTGCCAGCAGCGCCATCGGAAACACCATATATTTT.

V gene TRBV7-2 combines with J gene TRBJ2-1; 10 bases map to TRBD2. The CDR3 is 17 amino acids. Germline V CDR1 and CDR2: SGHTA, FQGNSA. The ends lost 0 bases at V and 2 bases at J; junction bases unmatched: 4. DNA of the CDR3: TGTGCCAGCAGCTTAGCGCGGACTAGCGGACCCTACAATGAGCAGTTCTTC. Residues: CASSLARTSGPYNEQFF.

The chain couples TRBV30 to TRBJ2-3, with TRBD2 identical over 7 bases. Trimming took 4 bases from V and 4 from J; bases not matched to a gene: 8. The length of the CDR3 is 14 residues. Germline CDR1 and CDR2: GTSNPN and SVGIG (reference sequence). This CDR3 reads CAWKGPSGADTQYF. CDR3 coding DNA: TGTGCCTGGAAGGGACCAAGCGGGGCAGATACGCAGTATTTT.

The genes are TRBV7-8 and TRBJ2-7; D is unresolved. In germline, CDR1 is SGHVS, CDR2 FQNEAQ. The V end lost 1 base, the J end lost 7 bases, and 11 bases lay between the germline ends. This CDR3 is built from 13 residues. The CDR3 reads CASSLELPREQYF. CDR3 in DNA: TGTGCCAGCAGCTTAGAGCTCCCCCGGGAGCAGTACTTC.

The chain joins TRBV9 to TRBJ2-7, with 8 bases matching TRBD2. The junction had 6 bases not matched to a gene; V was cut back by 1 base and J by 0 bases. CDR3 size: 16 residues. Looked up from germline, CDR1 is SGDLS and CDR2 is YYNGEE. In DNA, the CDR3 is TGTGCCAGCAGCGTACAAGCGGGGGCGAGCTCCTACGAGCAGTACTTC. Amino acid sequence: CASSVQAGASSYEQYF.